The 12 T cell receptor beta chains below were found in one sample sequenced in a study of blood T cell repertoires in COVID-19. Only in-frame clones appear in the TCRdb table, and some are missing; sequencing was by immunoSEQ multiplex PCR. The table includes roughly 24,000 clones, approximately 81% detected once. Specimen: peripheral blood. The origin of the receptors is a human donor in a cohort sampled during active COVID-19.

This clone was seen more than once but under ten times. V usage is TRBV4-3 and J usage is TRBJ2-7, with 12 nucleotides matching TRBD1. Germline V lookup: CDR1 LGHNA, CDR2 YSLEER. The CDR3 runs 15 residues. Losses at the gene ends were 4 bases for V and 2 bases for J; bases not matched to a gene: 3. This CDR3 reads CASSPRDRGPYEQYF. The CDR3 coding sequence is TGCGCCAGCAGCCCCCGGGACAGGGGGCCCTACGAGCAGTACTTC.

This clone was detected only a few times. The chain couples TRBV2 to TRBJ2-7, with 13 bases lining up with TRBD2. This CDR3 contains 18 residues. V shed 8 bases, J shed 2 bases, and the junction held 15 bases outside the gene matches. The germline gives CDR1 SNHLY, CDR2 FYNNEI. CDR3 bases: TGTGCCAGCCACTCACTAGCGGGGGGGCTCTATTCCACCTACGAGCAGTACTTC. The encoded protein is CASHSLAGGLYSTYEQYF.

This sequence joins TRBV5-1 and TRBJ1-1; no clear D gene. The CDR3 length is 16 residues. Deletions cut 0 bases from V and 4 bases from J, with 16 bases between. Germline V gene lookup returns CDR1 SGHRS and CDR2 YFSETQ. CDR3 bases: TGCGCCAGCAGCTTGGGATGGGAGGGAAAGGGCACTGAAGCTTTCTTT. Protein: CASSLGWEGKGTEAFF.

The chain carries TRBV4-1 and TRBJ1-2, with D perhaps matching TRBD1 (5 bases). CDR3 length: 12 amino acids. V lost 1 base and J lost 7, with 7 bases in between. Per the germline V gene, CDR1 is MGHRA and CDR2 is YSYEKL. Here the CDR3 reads CASSQAGGGYTF. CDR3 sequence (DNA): TGCGCCAGCAGCCAAGCGGGGGGTGGCTACACCTTC.

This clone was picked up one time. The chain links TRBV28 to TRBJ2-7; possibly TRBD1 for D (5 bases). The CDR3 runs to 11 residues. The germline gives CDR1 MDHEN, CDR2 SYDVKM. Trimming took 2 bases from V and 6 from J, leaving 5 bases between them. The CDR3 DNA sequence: TGTGCCAGCAGTTTAAGGGGCGAGCAGTACTTC. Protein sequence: CASSLRGEQYF.

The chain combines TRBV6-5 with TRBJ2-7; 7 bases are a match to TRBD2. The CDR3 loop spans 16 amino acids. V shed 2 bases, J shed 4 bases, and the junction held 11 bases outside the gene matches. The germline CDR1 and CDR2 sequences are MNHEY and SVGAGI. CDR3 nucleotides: TGTGCCAGCAGTTACGGAGGGGCGCGGGGGAGTTACGAGCAGTACTTC. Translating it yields CASSYGGARGSYEQYF.

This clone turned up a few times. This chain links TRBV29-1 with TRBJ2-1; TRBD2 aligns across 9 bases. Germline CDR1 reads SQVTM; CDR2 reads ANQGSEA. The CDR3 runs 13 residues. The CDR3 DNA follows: TGCAGTGTGGGGACTAGCCTTACCAATGAGCAGTTCTTC. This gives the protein CSVGTSLTNEQFF.

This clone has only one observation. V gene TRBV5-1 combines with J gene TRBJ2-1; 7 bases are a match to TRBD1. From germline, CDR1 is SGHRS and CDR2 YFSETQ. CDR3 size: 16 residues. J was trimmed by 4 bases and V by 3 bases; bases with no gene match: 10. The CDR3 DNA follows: TGCGCCAGCAGCTCCCGCCAGGGGGTAGGGTACAATGAGCAGTTCTTC. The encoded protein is CASSSRQGVGYNEQFF.

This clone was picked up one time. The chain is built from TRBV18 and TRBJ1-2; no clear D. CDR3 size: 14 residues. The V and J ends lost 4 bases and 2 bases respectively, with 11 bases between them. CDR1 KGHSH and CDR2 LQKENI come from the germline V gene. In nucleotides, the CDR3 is TGTGCCAGCTCACTCTCCGACTCAAACTATGGCTACACCTTC. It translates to CASSLSDSNYGYTF.

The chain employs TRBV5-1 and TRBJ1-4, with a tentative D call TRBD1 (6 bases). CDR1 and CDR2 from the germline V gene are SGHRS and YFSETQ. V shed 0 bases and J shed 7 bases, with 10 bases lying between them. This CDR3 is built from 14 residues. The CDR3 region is CASSLDRAGEKLFF. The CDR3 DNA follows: TGCGCCAGCAGCTTGGACAGGGCCGGTGAAAAACTGTTTTTT.

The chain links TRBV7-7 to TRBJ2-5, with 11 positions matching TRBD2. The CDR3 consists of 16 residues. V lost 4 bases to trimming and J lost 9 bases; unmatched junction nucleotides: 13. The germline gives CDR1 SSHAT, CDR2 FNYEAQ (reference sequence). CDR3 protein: CASSSTPGLAVEAQYF. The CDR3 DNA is TGTGCCAGCAGCTCGACCCCGGGACTAGCGGTCGAGGCCCAGTACTTC.

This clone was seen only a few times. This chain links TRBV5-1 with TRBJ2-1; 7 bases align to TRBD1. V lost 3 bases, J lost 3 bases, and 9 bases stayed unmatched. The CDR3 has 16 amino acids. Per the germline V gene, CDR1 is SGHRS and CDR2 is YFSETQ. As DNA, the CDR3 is TGCGCCAGCAGCTCCCGCCGGGACAGTAGCTACAATGAGCAGTTCTTC. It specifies CASSSRRDSSYNEQFF.